This T cell receptor beta chain appears in the sequencing data of a study of T cells of healthy individuals. MiXCR, applied by TCRdb to the 5' RACE reads, yields one record per CDR3 protein. The sample includes about 82,000 distinct CDR3 sequences, 5% of them seen just once. This clonotype was detected many times. V was cut by 2 bases and J by 0 bases, with 13 bases left in between. The V gene's germline CDR1 is MGHRA and CDR2 YSYEKL. CDR3 length: 16 residues. The chain uses TRBV4-1 and TRBJ1-2; D possibly corresponds to TRBD1 (6 bases). The source of this sequence is a female donor in good health. The CDR3 DNA is TGCGCCAGCAGCCAACAAAGGGACACCCCTAACTATGGCTACACCTTC. Its translation: CASSQQRDTPNYGYTF.